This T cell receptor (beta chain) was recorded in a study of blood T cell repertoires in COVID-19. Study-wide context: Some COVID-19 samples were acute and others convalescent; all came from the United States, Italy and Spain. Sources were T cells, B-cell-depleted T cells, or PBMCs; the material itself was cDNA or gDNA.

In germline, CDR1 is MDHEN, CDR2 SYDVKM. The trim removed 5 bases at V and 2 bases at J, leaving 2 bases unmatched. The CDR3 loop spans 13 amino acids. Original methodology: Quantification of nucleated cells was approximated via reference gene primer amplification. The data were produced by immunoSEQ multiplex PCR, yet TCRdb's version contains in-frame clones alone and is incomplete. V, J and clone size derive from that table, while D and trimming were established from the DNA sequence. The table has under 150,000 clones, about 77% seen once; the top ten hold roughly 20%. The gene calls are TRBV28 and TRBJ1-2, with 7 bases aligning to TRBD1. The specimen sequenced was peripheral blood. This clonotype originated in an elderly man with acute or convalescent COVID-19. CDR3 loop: CASSQGQNYGYTF. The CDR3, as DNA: TGTGCCAGCAGTCAGGGACAGAACTATGGCTACACCTTC.